This T cell receptor (beta chain) is drawn from a study of blood T cell repertoires in COVID-19 (dated by TCRdb to about 2020). About the full investigation: Samples covering the acute and convalescent phases of COVID-19 were provided by collaborators in the United States, Italy and Spain. Sample metadata almost always included a de-identified subject ID, COVID-19 status, age in years and sex. The prospective study material was composed of cDNA or gDNA derived from T cells, B-cell-depleted T cells, or PBMCs. Samples were obtained from the ongoing ImmuneRACE study (first 160 participants) and from some 1,300 subjects provided by 6 global collaborators. The repertoires were released in a freely available public database meant as a resource for research on the immune response to SARS-CoV-2. Deeply sampled blood TCRbeta repertoires from subjects exposed to, actively infected with, or recovered from COVID-19 were included in the dataset. HLA class I and class II types, where available, came from metadata supplied by the sample provider rather than from assay-based typing. General conclusions and limits of the study: The amount of clinical and demographic metadata varied by source and participant and was provided uncurated.

As concerns this clone: This receptor's antigen is unknown. No base-level quality is on record; no much larger clone is a single base apart.

The collaborating institutions used their own protocols to collect whole blood in K2EDTA tubes. For TCRbeta analysis, collaborators shipped samples in one of three forms: frozen whole blood, isolated PBMCs, or DNA extracted from either of those sample types. TCRbeta CDR3 regions were amplified from genomic DNA using the immunoSEQ Assay, a bias-controlled multiplex PCR. The paper's processing steps were these. The number of nucleated cells in each sample was estimated from the amplification of reference gene primers within the assay. To quantify the absolute abundance of each unique TCRbeta CDR3 rearrangement, sequence reads were collapsed and filtered. Productive Simpson clonality was computed per sample as the square root of Simpson's diversity index over productive rearrangements. TCRdb stores this immuneACCESS table with in-frame sequences only. Part of the clones is absent; in the studies checked, under half of the shortfall reflects unresolved V genes, and no reason is known for the rest. V and J calls and clone size are given by that table; D and trimming were obtained from the DNA. This sample lists 80,000 to 100,000 clones; over 75% were detected once. Clones ranked in the top ten supply about 4.2% of the sample.

From its cysteine to its phenylalanine, the CDR3 spans 18 amino acids. Only the CDR3 DNA stays, 54 bases, in frame from base 1. The CDR1 and CDR2 encoded by the germline V gene are SNHLY and FYNNEI. Germline trimming amounts to 6 bases on V and 0 bases on J, with 8 as the count of junction bases outside the gene matches. This chain is built from TRBV2 and TRBJ1-4, with 12 bases matching TRBD1. The clonotype originates from a man aged 55 to 69 with acute or convalescent COVID-19. What was sequenced was peripheral blood. The sequence in DNA is TGTGCCAGCAGGGCGGGGACAGGGGGCTTAGCAACTAATGAAAAACTGTTTTTT. This sequence encodes CASRAGTGGLATNEKLFF.